This T cell receptor (beta chain) derives from a study of blood T cells in healthy people across ages. Study findings and constraints: Measured against age, TCR beta diversity per million T cells decreased in a roughly linear manner.

The CDR3 extends over 14 amino acids. V was pared by 5 bases and J by 1 base, with 8 bases between. The germline V gene encodes CDR1 KGHDR and CDR2 SFDVKD. This clonotype was detected many times. Its antigen is still unknown. For the second PCR, which ran for about 7 to 11 cycles, a sample-barcoded 5' primer and a J-beta primer mix were used. TCRdb re-called the 5' RACE reads with MiXCR, one entry per CDR3 protein. The sample includes 710,000 or so distinct CDR3 sequences, about a third seen only once; the top ten take 15%. The sequenced material came from blood. This clonotype was obtained from a woman of 80 years or more in good health. V usage is TRBV24-1 and J usage is TRBJ2-1; D is uncertain. The CDR3 spells CATSAAQSYNEQFF. In DNA, the CDR3 is TGTGCCACCAGTGCAGCTCAGTCCTACAATGAGCAGTTCTTC.